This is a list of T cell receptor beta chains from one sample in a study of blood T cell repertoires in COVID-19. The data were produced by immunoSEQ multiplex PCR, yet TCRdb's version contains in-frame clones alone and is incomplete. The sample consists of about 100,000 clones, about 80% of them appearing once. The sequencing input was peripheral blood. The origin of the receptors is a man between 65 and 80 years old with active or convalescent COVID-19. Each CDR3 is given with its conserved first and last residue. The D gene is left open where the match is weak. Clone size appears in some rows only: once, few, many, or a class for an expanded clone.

DNA: TGTGCCAGCAGCCAAGATCTCTCGGGACACCACGACGAGCAGTACTTC
CDR3: CASSQDLSGHHDEQYF
V: TRBV4-2
length: 16
J: TRBJ2-7
D: .
size: .

DNA: TGTGCCAGCAGCCCGCTAGCGGAGTCCTACAATGAGCAGTTCTTC
CDR3: CASSPLAESYNEQFF
V: TRBV11-2
length: 15
J: TRBJ2-1
D: TRBD2
size: .

DNA: TGTGCCAGCAGCTTATCCGGGACAGGCCAAGAGACCCAGTACTTC
CDR3: CASSLSGTGQETQYF
V: TRBV7-2
length: 15
J: TRBJ2-5
D: TRBD1
size: .

DNA: TGTGCCACCGATAGGGGGTCAAGCTCCTACAATGAGCAGTTCTTC
CDR3: CATDRGSSSYNEQFF
V: TRBV24-1
length: 15
J: TRBJ2-1
D: .
size: .

DNA: TGTGCCAGCCGCCCGAAGCGAGTTTTGGGCAATCAGCCCCAGCATTTT
CDR3: CASRPKRVLGNQPQHF
V: TRBV11-3
length: 16
J: TRBJ1-5
D: .
size: .

DNA: TGTGCCAGCAGCGTAAGCCTAGCCGGGGACACAGATACGCAGTATTTT
CDR3: CASSVSLAGDTDTQYF
V: TRBV9
length: 16
J: TRBJ2-3
D: .
size: many

DNA: TGTGCCAGCAGCCTTGTTTCTGGAAACACCATATATTTT
CDR3: CASSLVSGNTIYF
V: TRBV7-6
length: 13
J: TRBJ1-3
D: .
size: .

DNA: TGTGCCAGCACCGGGACAGTCTCTGGGGCCAACGTCCTGACTTTC
CDR3: CASTGTVSGANVLTF
V: TRBV6-5
length: 15
J: TRBJ2-6
D: TRBD1
size: .

DNA: TGCGCCAGCAGCTTCTCAGGGCCAGATACGCAGTATTTT
CDR3: CASSFSGPDTQYF
V: TRBV5-1
length: 13
J: TRBJ2-3
D: .
size: .

DNA: TGTGCCAGCAGTTTGGGACTAGCGGGAGGAGAACGGGAGCAGTTCTTC
CDR3: CASSLGLAGGEREQFF
V: TRBV6-5
length: 16
J: TRBJ2-1
D: TRBD2
size: .

DNA: TGTGCCAGCAGCGTAGTAGCGGGCACAGATACGCAGTATTTT
CDR3: CASSVVAGTDTQYF
V: TRBV9
length: 14
J: TRBJ2-3
D: .
size: .

DNA: TGTGCCAGCAGGCCAGGGACAGGGGCTGAAGCTTTCTTT
CDR3: CASRPGTGAEAFF
V: TRBV12-3/TRBV12-4
length: 13
J: TRBJ1-1
D: TRBD1
size: .

DNA: TGTGCCAGCAGCGTTAGTGGACTGTCCCCCTGGGAGCAGTTCTTC
CDR3: CASSVSGLSPWEQFF
V: TRBV9
length: 15
J: TRBJ2-1
D: .
size: .

DNA: TGTGCCAGCTCGGGATCTGGCTACACCTTC
CDR3: CASSGSGYTF
V: TRBV28
length: 10
J: TRBJ1-2
D: .
size: .

DNA: TGTGCCTGGCTCCGGGACAGGGGGGCACCCCTCCACTTT
CDR3: CAWLRDRGAPLHF
V: TRBV30
length: 13
J: TRBJ1-6
D: TRBD1
size: .

DNA: TGTGCCAGCTCACCTGCCTTAGGGGGCACAGATACGCAGTATTTT
CDR3: CASSPALGGTDTQYF
V: TRBV18
length: 15
J: TRBJ2-3
D: .
size: .

DNA: TGTGCCAGCAGTTTAAACAGGGGGTCCTATGGCTACACCTTC
CDR3: CASSLNRGSYGYTF
V: TRBV27
length: 14
J: TRBJ1-2
D: TRBD1
size: .

DNA: TGTGCCAGCAGTGAATATCTGTCGAACACCGGGGAGCTGTTTTTT
CDR3: CASSEYLSNTGELFF
V: TRBV25-1
length: 15
J: TRBJ2-2
D: .
size: few

DNA: TGTGCCATCAGTGACAAAAGTAAGACTAGCGGGAGAGGTGAGCAGTACTTC
CDR3: CAISDKSKTSGRGEQYF
V: TRBV10-3
length: 17
J: TRBJ2-7
D: TRBD2
size: .

DNA: TGTGCCAGCAGCTTGGGGGCCCCGGTGGACCAGCATTTT
CDR3: CASSLGAPVDQHF
V: TRBV7-2
length: 13
J: TRBJ1-5
D: .
size: .

DNA: TGCGCCAGCAGCCAAGAGTCTCCCCTCGGGACAGGGAGCTACGAGCAGTACTTC
CDR3: CASSQESPLGTGSYEQYF
V: TRBV4-3
length: 18
J: TRBJ2-7
D: TRBD1
size: .

DNA: TGTGCCAGCAGTGATGCGGGCAGGCGGCATGAAAAACTGTTTTTT
CDR3: CASSDAGRRHEKLFF
V: TRBV6-1
length: 15
J: TRBJ1-4
D: .
size: once

DNA: TGTGCCAGCAGTGGGCCGGCGAACACTGAAGCTTTCTTT
CDR3: CASSGPANTEAFF
V: TRBV7-2
length: 13
J: TRBJ1-1
D: .
size: .

DNA: TGTGCCAGCAGGGGGCTGTCCTACAATGAGCAGTTCTTC
CDR3: CASRGLSYNEQFF
V: TRBV12-3/TRBV12-4
length: 13
J: TRBJ2-1
D: .
size: .

DNA: TGTGCTAGTGCCCCAGGGGGACAGGGCTATATCGGAGAGACCCAGTACTTC
CDR3: CASAPGGQGYIGETQYF
V: TRBV12-5
length: 17
J: TRBJ2-5
D: TRBD1
size: .

DNA: TGTGCCAGCAGCTTGGGACAGGGGGCGGGCTATGGCTACACCTTC
CDR3: CASSLGQGAGYGYTF
V: TRBV7-9
length: 15
J: TRBJ1-2
D: TRBD1
size: .